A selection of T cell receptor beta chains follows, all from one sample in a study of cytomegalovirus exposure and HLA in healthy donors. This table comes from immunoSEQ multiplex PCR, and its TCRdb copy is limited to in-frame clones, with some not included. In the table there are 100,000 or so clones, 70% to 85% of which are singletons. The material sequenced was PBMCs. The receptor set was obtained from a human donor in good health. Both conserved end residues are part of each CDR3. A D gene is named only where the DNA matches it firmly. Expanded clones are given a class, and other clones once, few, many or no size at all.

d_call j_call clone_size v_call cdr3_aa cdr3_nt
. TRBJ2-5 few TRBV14 CASSQGWATQETQYF TGTGCCAGCAGCCAAGGTTGGGCTACACAAGAGACCCAGTACTTC
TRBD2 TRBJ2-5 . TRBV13 CASSLSGTSGETQYF TGTGCCAGCAGCCTATCCGGGACTAGCGGTGAGACCCAGTACTTC
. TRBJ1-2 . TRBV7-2 CASSQPRNGLGYGYTF TGTGCCAGCAGCCAACCTAGGAACGGACTAGGCTATGGCTACACCTTC
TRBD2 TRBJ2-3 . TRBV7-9 CASSLGIAGSLHGDTQYF TGTGCCAGCAGCTTAGGGATAGCGGGAAGCCTCCACGGAGATACGCAGTATTTT
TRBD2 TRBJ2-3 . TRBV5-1 CASSLEASGGGTQYF TGCGCCAGCAGCTTGGAGGCTAGCGGGGGGGGGACGCAGTATTTT
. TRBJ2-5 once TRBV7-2 CASSLLLVETQYF TGTGCCAGCAGCTTACTACTGGTAGAGACCCAGTACTTC
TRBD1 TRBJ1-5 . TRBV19 CASRGQGNNQPQHF TGTGCCAGTAGGGGACAGGGTAACAATCAGCCCCAGCATTTT
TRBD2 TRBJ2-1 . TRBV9 CASSVGGTSGRTYNEQFF TGTGCCAGCAGCGTAGGGGGGACTAGCGGGAGGACCTACAATGAGCAGTTCTTC
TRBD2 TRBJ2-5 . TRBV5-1 CASSGGTSRETQYF TGCGCCAGCAGCGGGGGGACTAGCCGAGAGACCCAGTACTTC
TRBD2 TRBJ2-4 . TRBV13 CASSSRGTSGRVDIQYF TGTGCCAGCAGCTCCCGGGGGACTAGCGGGAGAGTGGACATTCAGTACTTC
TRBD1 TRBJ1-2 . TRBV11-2 CASSSTPRLDRGGGGGYTF TGTGCCAGCAGCTCCACCCCGAGGTTGGACAGGGGAGGGGGAGGTGGCTACACCTTC
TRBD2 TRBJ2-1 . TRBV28 CASKVAGGLNSYNEQFF TGTGCCAGCAAGGTAGCGGGAGGGTTAAACTCCTACAATGAGCAGTTCTTC
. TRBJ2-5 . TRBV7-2 CASSFRRLGETQYF TGTGCCAGCAGCTTTCGTAGACTGGGAGAGACCCAGTACTTC
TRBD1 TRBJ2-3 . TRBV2 CASTWDRPPDTQYF TGTGCCAGCACCTGGGACAGGCCCCCTGATACGCAGTATTTT
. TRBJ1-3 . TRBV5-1 CASSRDIGNTIYF TGCGCCAGCAGCCGGGACATAGGAAACACCATATATTTT
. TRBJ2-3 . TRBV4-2 CASSQDLAGDSTDTQYF TGTGCCAGCAGCCAAGACCTGGCGGGTGACTCCACAGATACGCAGTATTTT
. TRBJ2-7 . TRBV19 CASSRGTYEQYF TGTGCCAGTAGTCGGGGAACCTACGAGCAGTACTTC
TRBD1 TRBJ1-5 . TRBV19 CASSEGQGAGQPQHF TGTGCCAGTAGTGAGGGACAGGGGGCCGGTCAGCCCCAGCATTTT
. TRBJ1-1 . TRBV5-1 CASSSRTDLNTEAFF TGCGCCAGCAGCTCGCGGACGGACTTGAACACTGAAGCTTTCTTT
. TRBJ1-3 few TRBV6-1 CASSREISGGNTIYF TGTGCCAGCAGCCGAGAGATTTCAGGGGGAAACACCATATATTTT
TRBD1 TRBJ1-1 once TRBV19 CASSIRQGNTEAFF TGTGCCAGTAGTATCAGACAGGGAAACACTGAAGCTTTCTTT
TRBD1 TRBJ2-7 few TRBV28 CASRPGGYEQYF TGTGCCAGCAGACCAGGGGGCTACGAGCAGTACTTC
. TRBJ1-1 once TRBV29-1 CSVEDWAGTEAFF TGCAGCGTTGAAGATTGGGCAGGGACTGAAGCTTTCTTT
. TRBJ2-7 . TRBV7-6 CASSIGGYEQYF TGTGCCAGCAGCATCGGGGGCTACGAGCAGTACTTC
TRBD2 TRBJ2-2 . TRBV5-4 CASHTSGSVAGELFF TGTGCCAGCCACACTAGCGGGAGTGTCGCCGGGGAGCTGTTTTTT
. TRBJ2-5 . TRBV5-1 CASSRQKEETQYF TGCGCCAGCAGCAGGCAGAAGGAGGAGACCCAGTACTTC
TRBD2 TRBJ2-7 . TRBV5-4 CASSLGLAGDPYEQYF TGTGCCAGCAGCTTGGGGCTAGCGGGAGACCCCTACGAGCAGTACTTC
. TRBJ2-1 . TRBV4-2 CASSQGAGQGNEQFF TGTGCCAGCAGCCAAGGCGCGGGGCAAGGCAATGAGCAGTTCTTC
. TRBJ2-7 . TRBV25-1 CASTGDYEQYF TGTGCCAGCACGGGAGATTACGAGCAGTACTTC
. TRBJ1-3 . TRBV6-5 CASSLRGSSGNTIYF TGTGCCAGCAGCCTCAGGGGTAGCTCTGGAAACACCATATATTTT
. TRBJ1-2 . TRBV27 CASSLESRGYGYTF TGTGCCAGCAGTTTAGAGTCCAGGGGCTATGGCTACACCTTC
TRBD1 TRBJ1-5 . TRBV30 CAWSGTGLQPRHF TGTGCCTGGAGTGGGACAGGGCTACAGCCCCGGCATTTT
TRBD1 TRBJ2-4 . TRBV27 CASSLRTGGNIQYF TGTGCCAGCAGTTTAAGGACAGGGGGAAACATTCAGTACTTC
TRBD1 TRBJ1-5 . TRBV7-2 CASSLQGWGNQPQHF TGTGCCAGCAGCCTACAGGGGTGGGGCAATCAGCCCCAGCATTTT
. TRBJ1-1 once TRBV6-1 CASTLSRNTEAFF TGTGCCAGCACCCTATCACGGAACACTGAAGCTTTCTTT
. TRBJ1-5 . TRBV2 CASSPGKASNQPQHF TGTGCCAGCAGCCCCGGGAAGGCTAGCAATCAGCCCCAGCATTTT
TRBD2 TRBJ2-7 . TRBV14 CASSQVALGLGVYEQYF TGTGCCAGCAGCCAAGTTGCACTGGGACTAGGGGTCTACGAGCAGTACTTC
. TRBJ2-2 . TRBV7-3 CASSLHSTGELFF TGTGCCAGCAGCTTGCACAGCACCGGGGAGCTGTTTTTT
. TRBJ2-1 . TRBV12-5 CASGFTGAYNEQFF TGTGCTAGTGGTTTCACAGGAGCTTACAATGAGCAGTTCTTC
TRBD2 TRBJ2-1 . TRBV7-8 CASSLSSGRVDEQFF TGTGCCAGCAGCCTCTCTAGCGGGAGGGTCGATGAGCAGTTCTTC
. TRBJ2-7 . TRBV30 CAWSPDSASYEQYF TGTGCCTGGAGTCCTGACAGTGCGTCCTACGAGCAGTACTTC
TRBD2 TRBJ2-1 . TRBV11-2 CASSEDGLANEQFF TGTGCCAGCAGCGAAGATGGACTAGCCAATGAGCAGTTCTTC
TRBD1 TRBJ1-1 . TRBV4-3 CASSQDEGAWTEAFF TGCGCCAGCAGCCAAGATGAGGGGGCTTGGACTGAAGCTTTCTTT
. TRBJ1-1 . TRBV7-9 CASSLARGRTGAFF TGTGCCAGCAGCTTAGCGCGGGGGAGGACTGGAGCTTTCTTT
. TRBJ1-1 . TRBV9 CASSVEGLPGTEAFF TGTGCCAGCAGCGTAGAGGGCCTCCCGGGGACTGAAGCTTTCTTT
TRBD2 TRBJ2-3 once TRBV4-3 CASSQDLAGGRTDTQYF TGCGCCAGCAGCCAAGATCTAGCGGGAGGCCGCACAGATACGCAGTATTTT
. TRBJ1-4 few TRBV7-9 CASSLSGPRDEKLFF TGTGCCAGCAGCTTATCCGGCCCGAGGGATGAAAAACTGTTTTTT
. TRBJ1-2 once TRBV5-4 CASRSPGNIYGYTF TGTGCCAGCAGGTCTCCGGGAAACATTTATGGCTACACCTTC
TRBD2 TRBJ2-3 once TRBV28 CASSSTSGGDTQYF TGTGCCAGCAGTTCGACTAGCGGGGGGGATACGCAGTATTTT
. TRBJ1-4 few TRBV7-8 CASSDGGAQEKLFF TGTGCCAGCAGCGACGGGGGGGCGCAGGAAAAACTGTTTTTT
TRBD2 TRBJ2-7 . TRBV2 CASSGLAKAYEQYF TGTGCCAGCAGTGGACTAGCGAAGGCCTACGAGCAGTACTTC
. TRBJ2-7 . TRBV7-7 CASSSQGGDEQYF TGTGCCAGCAGCTCTCAAGGGGGGGACGAGCAGTACTTC
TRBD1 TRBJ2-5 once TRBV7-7 CASSPGTGRKETQYF TGTGCCAGCAGCCCCGGGACAGGGCGGAAAGAGACCCAGTACTTC
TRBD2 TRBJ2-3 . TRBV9 CASSVGLPLLAESTDTQYF TGTGCCAGCAGCGTAGGTCTTCCTTTACTAGCGGAGAGCACAGATACGCAGTATTTT
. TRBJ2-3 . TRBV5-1 CASSLTDTQYF TGCGCCAGCAGCTTGACTGATACGCAGTATTTT
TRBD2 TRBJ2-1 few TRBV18 CASSPPGLAGGNEQFF TGTGCCAGCTCACCCCCGGGACTAGCGGGTGGCAATGAGCAGTTCTTC
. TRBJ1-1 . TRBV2 CASSESGGGTEAFF TGTGCCAGCAGTGAATCCGGGGGGGGGACTGAAGCTTTCTTT